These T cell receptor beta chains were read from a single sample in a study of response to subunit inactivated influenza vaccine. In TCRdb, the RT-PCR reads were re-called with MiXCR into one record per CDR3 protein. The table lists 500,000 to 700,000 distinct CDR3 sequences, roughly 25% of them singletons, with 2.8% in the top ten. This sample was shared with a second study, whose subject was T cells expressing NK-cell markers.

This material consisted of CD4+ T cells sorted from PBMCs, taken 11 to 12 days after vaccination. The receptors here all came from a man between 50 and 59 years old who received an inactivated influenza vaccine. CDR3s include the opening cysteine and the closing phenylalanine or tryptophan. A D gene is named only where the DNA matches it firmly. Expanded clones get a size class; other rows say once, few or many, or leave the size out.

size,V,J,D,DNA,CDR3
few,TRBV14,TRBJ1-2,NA,TGTGCCAGCAGCCAAGTTCCAGGCCTAAACTATGGCTACACCTTC,CASSQVPGLNYGYTF
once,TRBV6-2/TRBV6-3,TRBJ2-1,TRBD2,TGTGCCAGCAGTTTTCGGCGGGAGAATCGCGATGAGCAGTTCTTC,CASSFRRENRDEQFF
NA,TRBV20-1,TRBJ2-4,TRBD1,TGCAGTGCTTACGGACAGGCAGGGGCCAAAAACATTCAGTACTTC,CSAYGQAGAKNIQYF
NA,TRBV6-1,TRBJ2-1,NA,TGTGCCAGCAGTGTTCGGAGGGGCTCCTACAATGAGCAGTTCTTC,CASSVRRGSYNEQFF
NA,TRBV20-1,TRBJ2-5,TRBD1,TGCAGTGCTAAATCCGGACAGGGGTTGAAGTACTTC,CSAKSGQGLKYF
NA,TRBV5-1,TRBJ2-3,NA,TGCGCCAGCAGCTTGGCAGTTCACACAGATACGCAGTATTTT,CASSLAVHTDTQYF
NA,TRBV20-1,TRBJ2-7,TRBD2,TGCAGTGCTAGAGACGTAAGACTAGCGGGCCACTACGAGCAGTACTTC,CSARDVRLAGHYEQYF
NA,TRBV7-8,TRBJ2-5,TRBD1,TGTGCCAGCAGCTTACTTAACAGGGGACACCAAGGGGCCCAGTACTTC,CASSLLNRGHQGAQYF
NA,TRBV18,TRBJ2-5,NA,TGTGCCAGCTCACTTCGAAATTCCGGGGAGACCCAGTACTTC,CASSLRNSGETQYF
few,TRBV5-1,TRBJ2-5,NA,TGCGCCAGCAGCTTGCCGAATATCCAAGAGACCCAGTACTTC,CASSLPNIQETQYF
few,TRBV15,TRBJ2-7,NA,TGTGCCACCAGCAGAGATCTTGTAGAAACCTACGAGCAGTACTTC,CATSRDLVETYEQYF
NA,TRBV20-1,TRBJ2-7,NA,TGCAGTGCTAGTGATTCCTCGGGTTTCTCCTACGAGCAGTACTTC,CSASDSSGFSYEQYF
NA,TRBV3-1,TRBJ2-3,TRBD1,TGTGCCAGCAGCACTCCGGGACAGCCCATGGTTGGGGGAACGCAGTATTTT,CASSTPGQPMVGGTQYF
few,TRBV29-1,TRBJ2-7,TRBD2,TGCAGCGTTGTTTTAGCGGGAATCTACGAGCAGTACTTC,CSVVLAGIYEQYF
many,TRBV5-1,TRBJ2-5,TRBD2,TGCGCCAGCAGCTTGGGCCTAGCGGGGCAAGAGACCCAGTACTTC,CASSLGLAGQETQYF
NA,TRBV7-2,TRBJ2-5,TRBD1,TGTGCCAGCAGCTCCGGACAGGGGATGAGGGAGACCCAGTACTTC,CASSSGQGMRETQYF
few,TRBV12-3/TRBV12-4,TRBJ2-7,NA,TGTGCCAGCAGTTACCCTAGCTTAACCTACGAGCAGTACTTC,CASSYPSLTYEQYF
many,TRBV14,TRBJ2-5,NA,TGTGCCAGCAGCCAGGGGCGGCAAGAGACCCAGTACTTC,CASSQGRQETQYF
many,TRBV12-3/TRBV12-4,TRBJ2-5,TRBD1,TGTGCCAGCAGTTCGACAGGGTCTAAAGAGACCCAGTACTTC,CASSSTGSKETQYF
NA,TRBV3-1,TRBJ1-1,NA,TGTGCCAGCAGCCCTACCGGGACGGAGAACACTGAAGCTTTCTTT,CASSPTGTENTEAFF
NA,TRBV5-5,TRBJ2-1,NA,TGTGCCAGCAGCCCTGGGTGGAGTAACAATGAGCAGTTCTTC,CASSPGWSNNEQFF
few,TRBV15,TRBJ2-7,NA,TGTGCCACCAGCAGAGGGCGGCTCTTATCCTACGAGCAGTACTTC,CATSRGRLLSYEQYF
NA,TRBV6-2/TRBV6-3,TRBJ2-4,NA,TGTGCCAGCTCCCCGACTGGGCTTAACGGAAACATTCAGTACTTC,CASSPTGLNGNIQYF
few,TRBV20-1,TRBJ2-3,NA,TGCAGTGCGAGCGGCGCGGCCACAGATACGCAGTATTTT,CSASGAATDTQYF
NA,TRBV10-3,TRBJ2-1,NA,TGTGGCACCCAGGTCGGGAGGGGACAGAATGAGCAGTTCTTC,CGTQVGRGQNEQFF
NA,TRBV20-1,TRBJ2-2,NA,TGCAGTGCTAGGGAAGTCACCACCGGGGAGCTGTTTTTT,CSAREVTTGELFF
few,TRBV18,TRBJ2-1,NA,TGTGCCACCACACAGGCGCCAACTTCCTACAATGAGCAGTTCTTC,CATTQAPTSYNEQFF
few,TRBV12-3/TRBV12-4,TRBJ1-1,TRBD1,TGTGCCAGCAGTGTCAGGGGGCGAGGGACTGAAGCTTTCTTT,CASSVRGRGTEAFF
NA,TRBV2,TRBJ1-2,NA,TGTGCCAGCAGTGCAACGAACTATGGCTACACCTTC,CASSATNYGYTF
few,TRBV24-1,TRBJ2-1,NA,TGTGCCACCAGTTTCACGGGAACCTACAATGAGCAGTTCTTC,CATSFTGTYNEQFF
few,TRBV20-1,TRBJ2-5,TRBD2,TGCAGTGCTCTAGCGGGAGTAGGAGAGACCCAGTACTTC,CSALAGVGETQYF
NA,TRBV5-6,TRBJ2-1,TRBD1,TGTGCCAGCAGCATCGGACAGGGGGCTTCCTACAATGAGCAGTTCTTC,CASSIGQGASYNEQFF
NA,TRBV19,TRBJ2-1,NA,TGTGCCAGTAGGACGACAGCATTTGCAGGCGATGAGCAGTTCTTC,CASRTTAFAGDEQFF
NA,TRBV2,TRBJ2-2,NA,TGTGCCAGCAGTGAAGTGTACACCGGGGAGCTGTTTTTT,CASSEVYTGELFF
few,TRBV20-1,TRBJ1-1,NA,TGCAGTGCTAGCAAATCGGGACTCCTGAACACTGAAGCTTTCTTT,CSASKSGLLNTEAFF
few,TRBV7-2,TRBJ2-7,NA,TGTGCCAGCAGCTTAAAGGCGGCCTACGAGCAGTACTTC,CASSLKAAYEQYF
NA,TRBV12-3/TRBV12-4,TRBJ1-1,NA,TGTGCCAGCAGTTTGAGGGCCCTGTCGACTGAAGCTTTCTTT,CASSLRALSTEAFF
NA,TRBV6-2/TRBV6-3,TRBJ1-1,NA,TGTGCCAGCCACGCTGGGGGGGCTTGGAGTGAAGCTTTCTTT,CASHAGGAWSEAFF
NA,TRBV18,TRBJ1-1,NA,TGTGCCAGCTCACCACTTGGTACTATTGAAGCTTTCTTT,CASSPLGTIEAFF
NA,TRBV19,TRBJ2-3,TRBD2,TGTGCCAGTAGTATCAAGCGGGGGCCAGGAGATACGCAGTATTTT,CASSIKRGPGDTQYF
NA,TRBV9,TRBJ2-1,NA,TGTGCCAGCAGCGTAGCTGCTAACTCCTACAATGAGCAGTTCTTC,CASSVAANSYNEQFF
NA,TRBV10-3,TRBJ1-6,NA,TGTGCCATCAGTGAGTCCGGCGGGAATTCACCCCTCCACTTT,CAISESGGNSPLHF